The 7 T cell receptor beta chains below come from one sample, sequenced in a study of blood T cell repertoires in COVID-19. The repertoire was sequenced with immunoSEQ multiplex PCR; TCRdb's copy has only in-frame clones and lacks some. Found here are over 100,000 clones, approximately 82% of them singletons; the top ten hold less than 8%. Material for sequencing was peripheral blood. The receptors here all came from a woman of 80 years or more with active or convalescent COVID-19.

This clone occurred once. The chain carries TRBV7-3 and TRBJ2-7, with 7 bases identical to TRBD1. The CDR3 is made up of 16 amino acids. The V gene end was trimmed by 6 bases and the J gene end by 5 bases; junction bases not matched to a gene: 16. Germline V gene data show CDR1 as SGHTA and CDR2 as FQGTGA. The CDR3 is CASRGWEKQGLNEQYF. The CDR3 nucleotides are TGTGCCAGCAGGGGATGGGAGAAACAGGGGCTAAACGAGCAGTACTTC.

The V and J genes are TRBV28 and TRBJ1-4; D ambiguous. Looked up from germline, CDR1 is MDHEN and CDR2 is SYDVKM. With 3 bases removed from V and 4 bases from J, the gap between germline ends came to 18 bases. This CDR3 is 17 amino acids long. DNA of the CDR3: TGTGCCAGCAGTTTGGGCTCCATCGCCGGGGATAATGAAAAACTGTTTTTT. Amino acid sequence: CASSLGSIAGDNEKLFF.

The chain employs TRBV11-2 and TRBJ2-3; D is possibly TRBD2 (6 bases). This CDR3 comprises 15 residues. CDR1 and CDR2 (germline): SGHAT, FQNNGV. With 5 bases removed from V and 1 base from J, the gap between germline ends came to 13 bases. CDR3 sequence: CASSPQGLRTDTQYF. Written as DNA, the CDR3 is TGTGCCAGCAGCCCGCAGGGACTTCGCACAGATACGCAGTATTTT.

In this sample, this clone turned up a few times. The CDR3 DNA reads TGTGCCAGCAGTGACGTAATAGCCGGCACAGATACGCAGTATTTT. It translates to CASSDVIAGTDTQYF. This sequence joins TRBV6-1 and TRBJ2-3, with unresolved D. CDR1 is MNHNS and CDR2 is SASEGT in the germline V gene. V gave up 3 bases and J gave up 1 base, with 11 bases separating them. CDR3 length: 15 amino acids.

In DNA form, the CDR3 reads TGTGCCAGCAGCTTAGATCCCAGCGGGACTAACGGGGAGCTGTTTTTT. Its protein product is CASSLDPSGTNGELFF. V gene TRBV11-2 combines with J gene TRBJ2-2; 7 bases map to TRBD2. Germline assignment: CDR1 SGHAT and CDR2 FQNNGV. The CDR3 extends over 16 amino acids. V gave up 0 bases and J gave up 7 bases; unmatched junction bases: 8.

The rearrangement links TRBV7-9 to TRBJ2-2; 10 bases match TRBD2. This CDR3 has 17 residues. Trimming removed 0 bases from V and 5 bases from J; junction bases left unmatched: 6. CDR1 is SEHNR and CDR2 is FQNEAQ in the germline V gene (reference sequence). DNA for the CDR3: TGTGCCAGCAGCTTAGCCGGTAGCGGGAGGTGGACCGGGGAGCTGTTTTTT. This encodes CASSLAGSGRWTGELFF.

The CDR3 DNA reads as TGTGCCAGCAGCCAGGGAAGACCCGGGTACGAGCAGTACTTC. This codes for CASSQGRPGYEQYF. The chain links TRBV6-5 to TRBJ2-7, with TRBD1 as a possible D gene (5 bases). CDR1 MNHEY and CDR2 SVGAGI come from the germline V gene. The CDR3 loop spans 14 amino acids. The ends were cut back, 6 bases at V and 4 bases at J, with 16 bases in the middle.